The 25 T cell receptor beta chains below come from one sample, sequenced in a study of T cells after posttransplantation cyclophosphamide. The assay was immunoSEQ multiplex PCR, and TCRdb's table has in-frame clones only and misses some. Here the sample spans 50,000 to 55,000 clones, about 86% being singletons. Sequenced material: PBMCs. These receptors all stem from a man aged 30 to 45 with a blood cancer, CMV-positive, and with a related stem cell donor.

CDR3 amino acids: CASSSGLAGAYEQYF. DNA of the CDR3: TGTGCCAGCAGCTCGGGACTAGCGGGAGCCTACGAGCAGTACTTC. The J gene is TRBJ2-7, the V gene TRBV11-3; 14 bases are a match to TRBD2. Germline trimming cut 4 bases from V and 2 bases from J; bases unmatched to any gene: 1. This CDR3 is 15 amino acids long. Germline assignment: CDR1 SGHNT and CDR2 YENEEA.

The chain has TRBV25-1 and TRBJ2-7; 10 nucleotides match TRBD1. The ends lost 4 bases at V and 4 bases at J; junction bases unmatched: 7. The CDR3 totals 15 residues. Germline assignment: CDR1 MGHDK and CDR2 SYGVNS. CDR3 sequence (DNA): TGTGCCAGCAGTGCCATGGACAGGGGGACATACGAGCAGTACTTC. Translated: CASSAMDRGTYEQYF.

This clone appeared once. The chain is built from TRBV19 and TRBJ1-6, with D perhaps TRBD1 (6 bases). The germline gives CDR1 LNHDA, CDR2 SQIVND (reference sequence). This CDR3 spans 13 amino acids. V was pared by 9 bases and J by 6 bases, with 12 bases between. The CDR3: CASKLGANSPLHF. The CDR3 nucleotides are TGTGCCAGCAAGTTGGGGGCTAATTCACCCCTCCACTTT. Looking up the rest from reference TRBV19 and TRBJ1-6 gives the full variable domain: DGGITQSPKYLFRKEGQNVTLSCEQNLNHDAMYWYRQDPGQGLRLIYYSQIVNDFQKGDIAEGYSVSREKKESFPLTVTSAQKNPTAFYLCASKLGANSPLHFGNGTRLTVT.

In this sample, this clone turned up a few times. CDR3 region: CASSQDTLLAGKTNEQFF. Written as DNA, the CDR3 is TGCGCCAGCAGCCAAGATACGCTTTTAGCGGGAAAGACGAATGAGCAGTTCTTC. This sequence joins TRBV4-3 and TRBJ2-1, with 8 nucleotides matching TRBD2. This CDR3 region has 18 residues. The J segment lost 7 bases and the V segment lost 0 bases, leaving 14 bases of the junction unmatched. From germline, CDR1 is LGHNA and CDR2 YSLEER.

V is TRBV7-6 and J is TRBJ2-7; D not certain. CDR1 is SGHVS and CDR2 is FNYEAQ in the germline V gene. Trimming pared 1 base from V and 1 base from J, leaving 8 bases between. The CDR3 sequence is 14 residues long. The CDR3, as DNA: TGTGCCAGCAGCTTAGGACAAAATTCCTACGAGCAGTACTTC. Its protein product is CASSLGQNSYEQYF.

The CDR3 is CAWSTFTGQSYF. Here the CDR3 DNA reads TGTGCCTGGAGTACCTTTACGGGACAGTCGTACTTC. The chain links TRBV30 to TRBJ2-7; 7 bases line up with TRBD1. The germline gives CDR1 GTSNPN, CDR2 SVGIG (reference sequence). J lost 12 bases, V lost 2 bases, and 10 bases had no gene match. The CDR3 has 12 amino acids. The whole variable domain, remainder taken from reference TRBV30 and TRBJ2-7, is SQTIHQWPATLVQPVGSPLSLECTVEGTSNPNLYWYRQAAGRGLQLLFYSVGIGQISSEVPQNLSASRPQDRQFILSSKKLLLSDSGFYLCAWSTFTGQSYFGPGTRLTVT.

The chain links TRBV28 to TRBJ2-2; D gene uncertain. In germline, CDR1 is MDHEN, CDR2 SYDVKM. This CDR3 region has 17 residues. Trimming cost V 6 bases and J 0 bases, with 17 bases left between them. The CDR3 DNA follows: TGTGCCAGCAGCACCTCACAAGTTATCGCGAACACCGGGGAGCTGTTTTTT. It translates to CASSTSQVIANTGELFF. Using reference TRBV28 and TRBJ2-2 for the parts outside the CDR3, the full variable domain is DVKVTQSSRYLVKRTGEKVFLECVQDMDHENMFWYRQDPGLGLRLIYFSYDVKMKEKGDIPEGYSVSREKKERFSLILESASTNQTSMYLCASSTSQVIANTGELFFGEGSRLTVL.

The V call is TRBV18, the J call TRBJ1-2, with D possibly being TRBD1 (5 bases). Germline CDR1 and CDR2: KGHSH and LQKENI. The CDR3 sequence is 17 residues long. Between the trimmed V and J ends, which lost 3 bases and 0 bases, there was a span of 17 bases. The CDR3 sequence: CASSPIQGSGTNYGYTF. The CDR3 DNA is TGTGCCAGCTCACCCATTCAGGGATCGGGCACTAACTATGGCTACACCTTC. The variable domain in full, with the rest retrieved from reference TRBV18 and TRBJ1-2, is NAGVMQNPRHLVRRRGQEARLRCSPMKGHSHVYWYRQLPEEGLKFMVYLQKENIIDESGMPKERFSAEFPKEGPSILRIQQVVRGDSAAYFCASSPIQGSGTNYGYTFGSGTRLTVV.

The DNA of the CDR3 is TGTGCCAGCAGGCGGACAGGGGGATTCGATGAGCAGTTCTTC. As protein: CASRRTGGFDEQFF. The rearrangement uses TRBV5-4 and TRBJ2-1; 10 positions match TRBD1. The CDR3 spans 14 residues. Germline V CDR1 and CDR2: SGHNT, YYREEE (reference sequence). Germline trimming cut 5 bases from V and 8 bases from J; bases unmatched to any gene: 7.

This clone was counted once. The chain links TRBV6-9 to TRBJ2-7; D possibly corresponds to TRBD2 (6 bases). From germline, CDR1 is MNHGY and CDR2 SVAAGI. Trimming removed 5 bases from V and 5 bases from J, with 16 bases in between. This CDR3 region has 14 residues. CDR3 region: CASSGGLPHHEQYF. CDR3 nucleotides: TGTGCCAGCAGTGGCGGACTACCTCACCACGAGCAGTACTTC.

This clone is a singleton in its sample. The CDR3 reads CASTEGGMRSPLHF. The CDR3 bases are TGTGCCAGTACCGAGGGGGGGATGCGTTCACCCCTCCACTTT. J is TRBJ1-6 and V is TRBV19; possibly TRBD1 for D (6 bases). The CDR3 is 14 residues long. V was clipped by 7 bases and J by 9 bases, with 16 bases between them. The germline V gene has CDR1 LNHDA and CDR2 SQIVND (reference sequence).

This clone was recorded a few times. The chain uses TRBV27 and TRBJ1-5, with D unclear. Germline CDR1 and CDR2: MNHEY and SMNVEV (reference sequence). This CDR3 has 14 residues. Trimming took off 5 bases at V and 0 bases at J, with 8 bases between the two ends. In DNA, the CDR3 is TGTGCCAGCAGTAGCTACAGTAGCAATCAGCCCCAGCATTTT. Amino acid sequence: CASSSYSSNQPQHF.

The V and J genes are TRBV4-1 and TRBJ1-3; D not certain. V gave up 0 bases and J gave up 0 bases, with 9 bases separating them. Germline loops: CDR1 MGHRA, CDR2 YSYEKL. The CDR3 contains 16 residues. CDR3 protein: CASSQDFAGSGNTIYF. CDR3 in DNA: TGCGCCAGCAGCCAAGACTTTGCAGGCTCTGGAAACACCATATATTTT.

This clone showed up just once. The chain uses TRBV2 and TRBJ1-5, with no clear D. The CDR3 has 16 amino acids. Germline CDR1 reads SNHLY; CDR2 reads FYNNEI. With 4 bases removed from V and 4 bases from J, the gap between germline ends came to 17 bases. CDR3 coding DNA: TGTGCCAGCAGTGGGGTCAAGGGAGATCCAAATCAGCCCCAGCATTTT. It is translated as CASSGVKGDPNQPQHF.

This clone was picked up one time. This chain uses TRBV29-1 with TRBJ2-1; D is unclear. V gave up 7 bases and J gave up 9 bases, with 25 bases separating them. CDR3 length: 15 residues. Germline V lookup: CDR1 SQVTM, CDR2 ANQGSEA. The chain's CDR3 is CSADPRPTPIGEQFF. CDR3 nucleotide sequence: TGCAGCGCCGACCCCAGGCCTACCCCAATTGGTGAGCAGTTCTTC.

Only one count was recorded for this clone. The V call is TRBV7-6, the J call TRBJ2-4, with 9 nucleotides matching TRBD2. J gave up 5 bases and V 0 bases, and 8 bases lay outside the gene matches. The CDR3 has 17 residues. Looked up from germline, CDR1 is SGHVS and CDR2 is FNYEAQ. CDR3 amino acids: CASSLARGRGGENIQYF. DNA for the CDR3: TGTGCCAGCAGCTTAGCTCGGGGGCGGGGGGGAGAAAACATTCAGTACTTC.

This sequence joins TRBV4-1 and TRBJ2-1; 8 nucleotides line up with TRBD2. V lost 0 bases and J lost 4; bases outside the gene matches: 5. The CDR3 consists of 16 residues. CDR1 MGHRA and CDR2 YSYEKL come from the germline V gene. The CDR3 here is CASSQEKREWYNEQFF. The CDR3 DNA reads TGCGCCAGCAGCCAAGAGAAGCGGGAGTGGTACAATGAGCAGTTCTTC.

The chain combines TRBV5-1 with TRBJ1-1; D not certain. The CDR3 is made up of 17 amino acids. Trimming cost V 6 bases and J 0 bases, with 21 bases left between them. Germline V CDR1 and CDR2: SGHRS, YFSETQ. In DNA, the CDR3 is TGCGCCAGCAAAGCCCTCCTCTCGGGAGCCATGAACACTGAAGCTTTCTTT. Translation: CASKALLSGAMNTEAFF. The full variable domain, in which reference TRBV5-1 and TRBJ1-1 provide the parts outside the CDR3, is KAGVTQTPRYLIKTRGQQVTLSCSPISGHRSVSWYQQTPGQGLQFLFEYFSETQRNKGNFPGRFSGRQFSNSRSEMNVSTLELGDSALYLCASKALLSGAMNTEAFFGQGTRLTVV.

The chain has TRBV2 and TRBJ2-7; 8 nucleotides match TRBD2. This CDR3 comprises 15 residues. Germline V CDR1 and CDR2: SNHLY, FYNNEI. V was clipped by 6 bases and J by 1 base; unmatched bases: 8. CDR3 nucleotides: TGTGCCAGCAGAGTTTCTAGCGGGCCTTCCTACGAGCAGTACTTC. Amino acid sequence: CASRVSSGPSYEQYF.

The CDR3 region has the DNA TGTGCCAGCAGCCTAGGGGGTTCTAACTATGGCTACACCTTC. As protein: CASSLGGSNYGYTF. The gene calls are TRBV6-6 and TRBJ1-2, with D maybe TRBD1 (6 bases). CDR1 MNHNY and CDR2 SVGAGI come from the germline V gene (reference sequence). The V gene lost 6 bases and the J gene lost 0 bases, with 11 bases spanning the gap. This CDR3 is 14 amino acids long.

CDR3 bases: TGTGCCAGCAGCCAAGATCGTACCAGCGGGATATATAATGAGCAGTTCTTC. Amino acids: CASSQDRTSGIYNEQFF. The J gene is TRBJ2-1, the V gene TRBV4-2; 7 bases map to TRBD2. CDR1 LGHNA and CDR2 YNFKEQ come from the germline V gene. The CDR3 contains 17 residues. Trimming at V came to 0 bases and at J to 7 bases, leaving 12 bases not matched to a gene.

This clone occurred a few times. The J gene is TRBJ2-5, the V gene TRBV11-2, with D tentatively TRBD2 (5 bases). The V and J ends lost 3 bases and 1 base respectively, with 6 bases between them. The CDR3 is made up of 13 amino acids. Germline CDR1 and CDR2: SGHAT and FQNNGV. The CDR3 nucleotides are TGTGCCAGCAGCTTGCGGGCCCAAGAGACCCAGTACTTC. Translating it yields CASSLRAQETQYF.

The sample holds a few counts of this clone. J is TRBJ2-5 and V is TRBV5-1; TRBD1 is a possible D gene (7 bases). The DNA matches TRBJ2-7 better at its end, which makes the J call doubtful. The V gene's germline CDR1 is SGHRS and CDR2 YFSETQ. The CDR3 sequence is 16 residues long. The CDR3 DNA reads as TGCGCCAGCAGCTCAGGAGGGGGCCTTTGGGGTTACGAGCAGTACTTC. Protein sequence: CASSSGGGLWGYEQYF.

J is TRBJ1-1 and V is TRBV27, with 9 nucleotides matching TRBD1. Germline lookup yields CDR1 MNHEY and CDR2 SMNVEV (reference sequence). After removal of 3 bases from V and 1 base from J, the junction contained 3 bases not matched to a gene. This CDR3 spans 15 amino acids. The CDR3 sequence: CASSFGTGWNTEAFF. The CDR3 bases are TGTGCCAGCAGTTTCGGGACAGGGTGGAACACTGAAGCTTTCTTT.

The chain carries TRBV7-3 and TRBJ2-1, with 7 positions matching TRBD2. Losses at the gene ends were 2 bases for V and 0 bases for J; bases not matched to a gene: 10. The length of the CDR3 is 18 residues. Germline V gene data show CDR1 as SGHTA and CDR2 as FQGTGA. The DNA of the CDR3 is TGTGCCAGCAGCTTAGGGTGGGGAGGCGGGAGCTCCTACAATGAGCAGTTCTTC. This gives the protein CASSLGWGGGSSYNEQFF.